This T cell receptor (beta chain) stems from a study of post-analysis software for immune sequencing data. Findings and limits, study-wide: Several TRBV segments were more frequent in patients than controls; TRBV5-6, TRBV5-1 and TRBV20-1 belonged to this group.

CDR3 length: 15 residues. The V end was cut by 2 bases, the J end by 0 bases, with 7 bases between. Looked up from germline, CDR1 is MNHEY and CDR2 is SVGAGI. TCR beta libraries were prepared from cDNA with unique molecular identifiers. From the PCR reads, TCRdb called clonotypes with MiXCR, one entry per CDR3 protein. Of about 770,000 distinct CDR3 sequences listed, 35% to 55% are singletons. Of note for this clonotype: Its antigen remains unknown.

The material sequenced was blood. The clonotype comes from a girl aged 5-17 years with multiple sclerosis. J is TRBJ1-4 and V is TRBV6-5; D is unresolved. This CDR3 is CASSYGVATNEKLFF. DNA for the CDR3: TGTGCCAGCAGTTACGGAGTCGCAACTAATGAAAAACTGTTTTTT.